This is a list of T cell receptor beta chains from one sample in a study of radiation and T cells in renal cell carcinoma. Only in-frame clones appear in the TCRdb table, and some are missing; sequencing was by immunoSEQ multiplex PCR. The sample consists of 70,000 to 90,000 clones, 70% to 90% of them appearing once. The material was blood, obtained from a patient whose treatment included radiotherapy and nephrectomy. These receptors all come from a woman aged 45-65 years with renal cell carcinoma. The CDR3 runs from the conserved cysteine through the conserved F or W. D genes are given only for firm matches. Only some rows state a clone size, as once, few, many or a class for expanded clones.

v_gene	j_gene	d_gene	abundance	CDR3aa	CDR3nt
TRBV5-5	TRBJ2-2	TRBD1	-	CASRPGQSTGELFF	TGTGCCAGCAGGCCGGGACAGAGTACCGGGGAGCTGTTTTTT
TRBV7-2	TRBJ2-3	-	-	CASSPRGAGNTDTQYF	TGTGCCAGCAGCCCTCGGGGGGCGGGGAACACAGATACGCAGTATTTT
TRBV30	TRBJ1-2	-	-	CAWSPGLLRDYGYTF	TGTGCCTGGAGTCCGGGACTCCTCAGGGACTATGGCTACACCTTC
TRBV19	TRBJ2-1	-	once	CASSLPLSNEQFF	TGTGCCAGTAGTCTCCCCCTCTCCAATGAGCAGTTCTTC
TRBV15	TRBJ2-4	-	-	CATSRDGPSKNIQYF	TGTGCCACCAGCAGAGACGGGCCATCCAAAAACATTCAGTACTTC
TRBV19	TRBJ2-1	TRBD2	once	CASRLALAGVNNEQFF	TGTGCCAGTAGACTGGCCCTAGCGGGGGTAAACAATGAGCAGTTCTTC
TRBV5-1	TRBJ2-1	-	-	CASTEPGNEQFF	TGCGCCAGCACCGAACCGGGCAATGAGCAGTTCTTC
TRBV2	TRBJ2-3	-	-	CASSESGLSTDTQYF	TGTGCCAGCAGTGAATCAGGACTGAGCACAGATACGCAGTATTTT
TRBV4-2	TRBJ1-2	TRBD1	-	CASSHGQVNGYTF	TGTGCCAGCAGCCACGGACAGGTGAATGGCTACACCTTC
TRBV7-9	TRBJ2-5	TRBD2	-	CASSNGLAGEKETQYF	TGTGCCAGCAGCAATGGACTAGCGGGGGAAAAAGAGACCCAGTACTTC
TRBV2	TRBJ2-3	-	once	CASSVLRPSTDTQYF	TGTGCCAGCAGTGTCCTTAGGCCTTCCACAGATACGCAGTATTTT
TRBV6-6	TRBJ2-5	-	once	CASSYSFGLGETQYF	TGTGCCAGCAGTTACTCGTTCGGACTTGGGGAGACCCAGTACTTC
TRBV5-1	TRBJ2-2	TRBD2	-	CASSIERENPGELFF	TGCGCCAGCAGTATCGAGCGGGAGAACCCGGGGGAGCTGTTTTTT
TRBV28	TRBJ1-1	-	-	CASSTHLGTEAFF	TGTGCCAGCAGTACCCACCTCGGTACTGAAGCTTTCTTT
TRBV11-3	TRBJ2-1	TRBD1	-	CASSTARDRSYNEQFF	TGTGCCAGCAGCACGGCCCGGGACAGATCATACAATGAGCAGTTCTTC
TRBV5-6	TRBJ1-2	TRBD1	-	CASSLGTGYGYTF	TGTGCCAGCAGCTTGGGGACAGGGTATGGCTACACCTTC
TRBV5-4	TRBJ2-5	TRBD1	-	CASVRTGYGQETQYF	TGTGCCAGCGTTCGGACAGGGTACGGCCAAGAGACCCAGTACTTC
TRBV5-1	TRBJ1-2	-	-	CASSLEGGGYGYTF	TGCGCCAGCAGCTTGGAAGGGGGTGGCTATGGCTACACCTTC
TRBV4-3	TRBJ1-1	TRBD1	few	CASSQRTGGVTEAFF	TGCGCCAGCAGCCAGCGGACAGGGGGCGTCACTGAAGCTTTCTTT
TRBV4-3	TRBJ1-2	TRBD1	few	CASSPTGGNYGYTF	TGCGCCAGCAGCCCGACAGGGGGTAATTATGGCTACACCTTC
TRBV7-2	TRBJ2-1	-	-	CASSLDFIGEQFF	TGTGCCAGCAGCTTAGACTTCATCGGTGAGCAGTTCTTC
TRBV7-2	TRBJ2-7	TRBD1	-	CASSLVPGQGPYEQYF	TGTGCCAGCAGCTTGGTCCCGGGACAGGGGCCGTACGAGCAGTACTTC
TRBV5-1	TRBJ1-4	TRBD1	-	CASSLGDRVAEKLFF	TGCGCCAGCAGCTTGGGTGACAGGGTGGCTGAAAAACTGTTTTTT
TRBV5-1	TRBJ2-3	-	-	CASSLAGVDTQYF	TGCGCCAGCAGCTTGGCGGGAGTGGATACGCAGTATTTT
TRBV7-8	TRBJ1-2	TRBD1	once	CASSLGRGHYGYTF	TGTGCCAGCAGCTTGGGCAGGGGGCACTATGGCTACACCTTC
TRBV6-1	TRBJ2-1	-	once	CASSEYPGHGEGNEQFF	TGTGCCAGCAGTGAATACCCGGGACACGGAGAGGGGAATGAGCAGTTCTTC
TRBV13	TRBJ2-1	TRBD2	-	CASSSGLAGGEQFF	TGTGCCAGCAGCTCGGGACTAGCGGGAGGAGAGCAGTTCTTC
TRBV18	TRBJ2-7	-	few	CASSPFPRYDYEQYF	TGTGCCAGCTCACCGTTCCCGCGGTACGACTACGAGCAGTACTTC
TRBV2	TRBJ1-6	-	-	CASSRRASSYNSPLHF	TGTGCCAGCAGCCGCCGGGCGAGCTCCTATAATTCACCCCTCCACTTT
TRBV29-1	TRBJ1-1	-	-	CSVGNQNTEAFF	TGCAGCGTTGGTAACCAAAACACTGAAGCTTTCTTT
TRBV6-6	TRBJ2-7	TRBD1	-	CASSSNPGTGFYEQYF	TGTGCCAGCAGTTCAAATCCCGGGACAGGGTTCTACGAGCAGTACTTC
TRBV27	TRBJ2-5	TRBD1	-	CASRRTGVLETQYF	TGTGCCAGCAGACGGACAGGGGTGTTAGAGACCCAGTACTTC
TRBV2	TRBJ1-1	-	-	CASSEWVVEAFF	TGTGCCAGCAGTGAGTGGGTGGTGGAAGCTTTCTTT
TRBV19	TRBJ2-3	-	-	CASSKDQNTQYF	TGTGCCAGTAGTAAGGATCAGAATACGCAGTATTTT
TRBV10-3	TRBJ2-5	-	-	CAIQPDSQETQYF	TGTGCCATTCAACCAGACTCCCAAGAGACCCAGTACTTC
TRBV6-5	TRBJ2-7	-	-	CASRPGGAEVREQYF	TGTGCCAGTCGACCCGGAGGGGCTGAGGTTAGGGAGCAGTACTTC
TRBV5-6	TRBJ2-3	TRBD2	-	CASSLDPGLGTDTQYF	TGTGCCAGCAGCTTGGACCCCGGACTAGGCACAGATACGCAGTATTTT
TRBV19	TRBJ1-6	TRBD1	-	CASSGQGTNSPLHF	TGTGCCAGTAGCGGACAGGGGACAAATTCACCCCTCCACTTT
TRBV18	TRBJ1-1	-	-	CASSPGTDTEAFF	TGTGCCAGCTCCCCAGGGACGGACACTGAAGCTTTCTTT
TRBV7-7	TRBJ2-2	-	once	CASSLDRTGTFTGELFF	TGTGCCAGCAGCTTAGATCGGACGGGCACCTTCACCGGGGAGCTGTTTTTT